Shown below are 28 T cell receptor beta chains from a single sample sequenced in a study of early stage breast cancer tumors. The data were produced by immunoSEQ multiplex PCR, yet TCRdb's version contains in-frame clones alone and is incomplete. The repertoire includes 27,000 or so clones, 84% of them detected once, and approximately 9% sits in the top ten. The sequenced material came from blood. All receptors derive from a person between 50 and 60 years old with breast cancer.

This rearrangement joins TRBV5-1 to TRBJ1-6; TRBD1 agrees at 7 bases. This CDR3 contains 19 residues. Germline lookup yields CDR1 SGHRS and CDR2 YFSETQ. After removal of 2 bases from V and 0 bases from J, the junction contained 11 bases not matched to a gene. The chain's CDR3 is CASSLTETGRSSYNSPLHF. CDR3 bases: TGCGCCAGCAGCTTAACGGAGACAGGGAGGAGCTCCTATAATTCACCCCTCCACTTT.

The rearrangement links TRBV4-1 to TRBJ2-5; 10 nucleotides line up with TRBD2. CDR3 length equals 17 residues. Germline loops: CDR1 MGHRA, CDR2 YSYEKL. V was clipped by 0 bases and J by 5 bases; unmatched bases: 9. CDR3 in amino acids: CASSQESSGGAGETQYF. The CDR3, as DNA: TGCGCCAGCAGCCAAGAATCCAGCGGGGGGGCCGGGGAGACCCAGTACTTC.

V gene TRBV4-1 combines with J gene TRBJ2-7, with TRBD2 identical over 7 bases. Germline assignment: CDR1 MGHRA and CDR2 YSYEKL. This CDR3 has 14 amino acids. The V segment lost 4 bases and the J segment 2 bases; nucleotides outside the gene matches: 5. CDR3 bases: TGCGCCAGCAGCCTTTCAGCGGGGCCCTACGAGCAGTACTTC. Translated: CASSLSAGPYEQYF.

This chain connects TRBV4-1 to TRBJ2-7; no definite D call. This CDR3 region has 15 residues. V lost 1 base to trimming and J lost 3 bases, with 13 bases between them. From germline, CDR1 is MGHRA and CDR2 YSYEKL. The DNA of the CDR3 is TGCGCCAGCAGCCAAGGGACCGCCGAGGTCTACGAGCAGTACTTC. It encodes CASSQGTAEVYEQYF.

This clone was picked up a small number of times. The gene calls are TRBV25-1 and TRBJ1-6; 9 nucleotides align to TRBD1. CDR1 is MGHDK and CDR2 is SYGVNS in the germline V gene. V lost 2 bases, J lost 9 bases, and 5 bases stayed unmatched. The CDR3 totals 15 residues. CDR3 coding DNA: TGTGCCAGCAGTGAACCGACAGGGGGGGTTTCACCCCTCCACTTT. Its protein is CASSEPTGGVSPLHF.

The chain recombines TRBV11-3 with TRBJ1-2; D unclear. The germline V gene has CDR1 SGHNT and CDR2 YENEEA. The CDR3 covers 18 residues. Trimming took 1 base from V and 4 from J, leaving 22 bases between them. The CDR3 DNA sequence: TGTGCCAGCAGCTTAGTGAAGGCAGAAGGGCCCCTAATCTATGGCTACACCTTC. This codes for CASSLVKAEGPLIYGYTF.

The chain employs TRBV5-8 and TRBJ1-4; the D is unclear. The CDR3 runs 12 residues. Germline V gene lookup returns CDR1 SGHTS and CDR2 YDEGEE. The V gene lost 6 bases and the J gene lost 8 bases, with 11 bases spanning the gap. The CDR3 bases are TGTGCCAGCACCCCAGTTGGGGAAAAACTGTTTTTT. This gives the protein CASTPVGEKLFF.

The chain has TRBV2 and TRBJ1-3; no clear D. Between the trimmed V and J ends, which lost 2 bases and 9 bases, there was a span of 20 bases. CDR3 length: 16 residues. CDR1 is SNHLY and CDR2 is FYNNEI in the germline V gene. CDR3 DNA sequence: TGTGCCAGCAGTGAATCTCGGGTAGGCGTAGGGAGCACCATATATTTT. Residues: CASSESRVGVGSTIYF. Full variable domain (outside the CDR3, taken from reference TRBV2 and TRBJ1-3): EPEVTQTPSHQVTQMGQEVILRCVPISNHLYFYWYRQILGQKVEFLVSFYNNEISEKSEIFDDQFSVERPDGSNFTLKIRSTKLEDSAMYFCASSESRVGVGSTIYFGEGSWLTVV.

V and J are TRBV5-1 and TRBJ1-3; TRBD1 matches 7 bases. The germline V gene has CDR1 SGHRS and CDR2 YFSETQ. V dropped 1 base and J dropped 13; count of bases not matched to a gene: 2. The CDR3 has 11 amino acids. CDR3 nucleotide sequence: TGCGCCAGCAGCTTGTCGGGACAGATATATTTT. It specifies CASSLSGQIYF.

This clone was observed once. The rearrangement joins TRBV6-6 to TRBJ2-5, with a possible D match to TRBD1 (5 bases). Germline-derived CDR1 and CDR2 are MNHNY and SVGAGI (reference sequence). V gave up 2 bases and J gave up 1 base, with 11 bases separating them. This CDR3 has 15 residues. CDR3 amino acids: CASSYAAGPQETQYF. CDR3 DNA: TGTGCCAGCAGTTACGCGGCAGGGCCCCAAGAGACCCAGTACTTC.

The chain carries TRBV19 and TRBJ2-7; no clear D gene. The CDR3 has 10 amino acids. Trimming removed 5 bases from V and 9 bases from J, with 8 bases in between. Germline V gene data show CDR1 as LNHDA and CDR2 as SQIVND (reference sequence). CDR3 in DNA: TGTGCCAGTAGTTTTAGGTTGCAGTACTTC. Its translation is CASSFRLQYF.

This chain joins TRBV18 and TRBJ1-1; 9 bases map to TRBD1. J lost 1 base, V lost 5 bases, and 11 bases had no gene match. The CDR3 spans 17 residues. Germline V lookup: CDR1 KGHSH, CDR2 LQKENI. The CDR3 bases are TGTGCCAGCTCAACGCGACAGGGGGTCGCTAGGAACACTGAAGCTTTCTTT. This codes for CASSTRQGVARNTEAFF.

V and J are TRBV2 and TRBJ2-3; 10 nucleotides align to TRBD2. Germline CDR1 and CDR2: SNHLY and FYNNEI. Trimming took 6 bases from V and 5 from J; bases not matched to a gene: 11. This CDR3 contains 16 residues. The CDR3 DNA follows: TGTGCCAGCAGACCCACCCTAGCGGGAGCCGTAGATACGCAGTATTTT. It encodes CASRPTLAGAVDTQYF.

The J gene is TRBJ2-3, the V gene TRBV19; D is perhaps TRBD1 (5 bases). From germline, CDR1 is LNHDA and CDR2 SQIVND (reference sequence). Trimming took 7 bases from V and 4 from J, leaving 18 bases between them. This CDR3 has 15 residues. CDR3 sequence: CASTPGAQGSDTQYF. For the CDR3, the DNA is TGTGCCAGTACCCCAGGCGCCCAGGGATCAGATACGCAGTATTTT.

The chain has TRBV7-9 and TRBJ1-5; D remains ambiguous. The CDR3 consists of 13 residues. Deletions cut 1 base from V and 3 bases from J, with 4 bases between. Germline V lookup: CDR1 SEHNR, CDR2 FQNEAQ (reference sequence). CDR3 sequence: CASSLEHNQPQHF. The CDR3 DNA reads as TGTGCCAGCAGCTTAGAACACAATCAGCCCCAGCATTTT.

This rearrangement joins TRBV2 to TRBJ1-5, with D unresolved. The germline gives CDR1 SNHLY, CDR2 FYNNEI. The V end lost 5 bases, the J end lost 3 bases, and 17 bases lay between the germline ends. This CDR3 is 16 amino acids long. The CDR3 sequence: CASSTSSQVINQPQHF. The DNA for the CDR3 is TGTGCCAGCAGTACTTCATCGCAGGTGATCAATCAGCCCCAGCATTTT.

The chain recombines TRBV28 with TRBJ2-7; D gene unclear. The CDR3 runs to 12 residues. Germline CDR1 and CDR2: MDHEN and SYDVKM. V lost 2 bases and J 3 bases, leaving 5 bases between the germline ends. In DNA, the CDR3 is TGTGCCAGCAGTTTAAAAGGCTACGAGCAGTACTTC. Its translation is CASSLKGYEQYF.

The rearrangement uses TRBV2 and TRBJ2-5; TRBD2 agrees at 13 bases. The junction had 6 bases not matched to a gene; V was cut back by 5 bases and J by 6 bases. The CDR3 has 15 residues. Germline assignment: CDR1 SNHLY and CDR2 FYNNEI. Here the CDR3 DNA reads TGTGCCAGCAGTTTACTAGCGGGGGGGCAACAGACCCAGTACTTC. Encoded protein: CASSLLAGGQQTQYF.

J is TRBJ1-1 and V is TRBV5-6; a weak D match, TRBD1 (6 bases). Deletions cut 3 bases from V and 11 bases from J, with 11 bases between. Germline CDR1 SGHDT, CDR2 YYEEEE. This CDR3 has 11 amino acids. Here the CDR3 reads CASSSSGAAFF. The CDR3 coding sequence is TGTGCCAGCAGCTCCTCGGGGGCGGCTTTCTTT.

This clone turned up a few times. The rearrangement joins TRBV19 to TRBJ2-1; 8 nucleotides line up with TRBD2. This CDR3 has 16 residues. V shed 7 bases, J shed 9 bases, and the junction held 17 bases outside the gene matches. The germline V gene has CDR1 LNHDA and CDR2 SQIVND (reference sequence). CDR3 loop: CASKGRPGLVGGEQFF. CDR3 nucleotides: TGTGCCAGTAAAGGGAGACCGGGACTAGTAGGGGGTGAGCAGTTCTTC.

J is TRBJ1-1 and V is TRBV9; 7 positions match TRBD1. V shed 0 bases and J 4 bases; nucleotides not matched to a gene: 6. Looked up from germline, CDR1 is SGDLS and CDR2 is YYNGEE. This CDR3 contains 15 residues. The DNA for the CDR3 is TGTGCCAGCAGCGTAGACACAGGGGTCGGCACTGAAGCTTTCTTT. Translating gives CASSVDTGVGTEAFF. Complete variable domain (other parts from reference TRBV9 and TRBJ1-1): DSGVTQTPKHLITATGQRVTLRCSPRSGDLSVYWYQQSLDQGLQFLIQYYNGEERAKGNILERFSAQQFPDLHSELNLSSLELGDSALYFCASSVDTGVGTEAFFGQGTRLTVV.

V is TRBV19 and J is TRBJ1-4; a weak D match, TRBD1 (5 bases). This CDR3 is built from 13 residues. Per the germline V gene, CDR1 is LNHDA and CDR2 is SQIVND (reference sequence). Trimming took 8 bases from V and 2 from J, leaving 9 bases between them. The CDR3 reads CASVDSTNEKLFF. The CDR3 coding sequence is TGTGCCAGTGTTGACAGTACTAATGAAAAACTGTTTTTT.

The chain has TRBV5-5 and TRBJ2-7; D uncertain. The CDR3 spans 15 residues. The germline CDR1 and CDR2 sequences are SGHKS and YYEKEE (reference sequence). V lost 4 bases and J 0 bases, leaving 14 bases between the germline ends. In DNA, the CDR3 is TGTGCCAGCAGCCGAGATTTGGATAGCTCCTACGAGCAGTACTTC. This codes for CASSRDLDSSYEQYF.

The CDR3, as DNA: TGTGCCAGCACCAACCGAGACTCCTACAATGAGCAGTTCTTC. Amino acid sequence: CASTNRDSYNEQFF. This chain joins TRBV6-1 and TRBJ2-1; D remains unclear. The germline V gene has CDR1 MNHNS and CDR2 SASEGT. Trimming removed 7 bases at V and 0 bases at J, with 10 bases between. The CDR3 has 14 amino acids.

The sample holds one count of this clone. V is TRBV11-2 and J is TRBJ1-4; D not certain. Germline lookup yields CDR1 SGHAT and CDR2 FQNNGV. This CDR3 has 16 residues. V lost 1 base, J lost 3 bases, and 12 bases lay in between. The CDR3 DNA reads TGTGCCAGCAGCTTAGGAACGCTGGGTGCTAATGAAAAACTGTTTTTT. Its translation is CASSLGTLGANEKLFF.

The chain employs TRBV9 and TRBJ2-3; D is perhaps TRBD2 (6 bases). The germline V and J ends were trimmed by 1 base and 6 bases, with 15 bases remaining between them. The CDR3 loop spans 15 amino acids. Germline-derived CDR1 and CDR2 are SGDLS and YYNGEE. The CDR3 here is CASSVIGGRHDTQYF. The CDR3 region has the DNA TGTGCCAGCAGCGTAATCGGAGGGAGGCACGATACGCAGTATTTT.

V gene TRBV5-4 combines with J gene TRBJ1-3, with D hard to call. Trimming pared 2 bases from V and 0 bases from J, leaving 12 bases between. The CDR3 length is 16 residues. From germline, CDR1 is SGHNT and CDR2 YYREEE (reference sequence). Here the CDR3 reads CASSLDLDRSGNTIYF. The CDR3 region has the DNA TGTGCCAGCAGCTTAGACCTGGATCGCTCTGGAAACACCATATATTTT. The whole variable domain, filled in from reference TRBV5-4 and TRBJ1-3, reads ETGVTQSPTHLIKTRGQQVTLRCSSQSGHNTVSWYQQALGQGPQFIFQYYREEENGRGNFPPRFSGLQFPNYSSELNVNALELDDSALYLCASSLDLDRSGNTIYFGEGSWLTVV.

This sequence joins TRBV10-3 and TRBJ2-1, with D unclear. Trimming left V 5 bases short and J 4 bases short, with 3 bases between. Looked up from germline, CDR1 is ENHRY and CDR2 is SYGVKD. The CDR3 is 11 residues long. CDR3 loop: CAISTYNEQFF. In nucleotides, the CDR3 is TGTGCCATCAGTACTTACAATGAGCAGTTCTTC.